This T cell receptor (beta chain) appears in the sequencing data of a study of early T cells in non-severe SARS-CoV-2 infection. The TCR library protocol was used to attach unique molecular identifiers. These identifiers were attached to individual cDNA molecules. MiXCR, run by TCRdb on the 5' RACE reads, gives a single entry per CDR3 protein. The data show more than 75,000 distinct CDR3 sequences, with approximately 15% seen just once and about 6% held by the top ten. The CDR3 is 13 amino acids. V was cut by 0 bases and J by 7 bases, with 9 bases left in between. CDR1 is MGHRA, CDR2 YSYEKL, per germline.

Material: whole blood. V usage is TRBV4-1 and J usage is TRBJ1-2; weak D call: TRBD1 (5 bases). The sequence derives from an adult who was a healthcare worker with PCR-confirmed SARS-CoV-2 infection or an uninfected control (not recorded which). The CDR3 is CASSQDGRAGYTF. The DNA of the CDR3 is TGCGCCAGCAGCCAAGATGGCAGGGCTGGCTACACCTTC.